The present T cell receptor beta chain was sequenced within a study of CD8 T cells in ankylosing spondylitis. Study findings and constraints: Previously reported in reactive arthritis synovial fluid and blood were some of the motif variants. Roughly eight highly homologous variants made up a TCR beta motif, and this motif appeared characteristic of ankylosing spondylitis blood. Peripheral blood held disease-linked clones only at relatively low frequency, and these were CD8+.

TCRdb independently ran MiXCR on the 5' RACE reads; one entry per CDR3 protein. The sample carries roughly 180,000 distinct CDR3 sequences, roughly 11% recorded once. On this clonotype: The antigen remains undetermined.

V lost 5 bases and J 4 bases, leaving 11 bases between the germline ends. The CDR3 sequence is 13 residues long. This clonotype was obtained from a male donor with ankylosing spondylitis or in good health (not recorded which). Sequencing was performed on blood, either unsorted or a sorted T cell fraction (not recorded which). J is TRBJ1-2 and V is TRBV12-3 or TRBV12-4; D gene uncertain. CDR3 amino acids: CASSPQNLYGYTF. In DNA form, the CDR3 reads TGTGCCAGCAGTCCTCAGAACCTCTATGGCTACACCTTC.